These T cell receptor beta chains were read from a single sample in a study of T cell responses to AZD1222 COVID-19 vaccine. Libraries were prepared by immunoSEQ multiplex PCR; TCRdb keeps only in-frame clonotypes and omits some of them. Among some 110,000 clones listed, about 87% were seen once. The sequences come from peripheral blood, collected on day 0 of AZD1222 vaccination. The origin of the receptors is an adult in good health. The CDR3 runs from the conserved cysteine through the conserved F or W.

CDR3: CASSPGQGAYEQYF
V: TRBV18

CDR3: CASRNSGANVLTF
V: TRBV9

CDR3: CASSMGLAGSIQADTQYF
V: TRBV19

CDR3: CASSLATSGADYEQYF
V: TRBV27

CDR3: CASSLSTEAFF
V: TRBV11-2

CDR3: CASSLVDPGLATDTQYF
V: TRBV7-8

CDR3: CATSDSTVLSIANQPQHF
V: TRBV24-1

CDR3: CASSPGLAATYEQYF
V: TRBV7-7

CDR3: CASREQGPYQPQHF
V: TRBV28

CDR3: CASSPIAGINEQYF
V: TRBV5-4

CDR3: CASSVYGTGAPSTYGYTF
V: TRBV7-9

CDR3: CASSLTGNSNQPQHF
V: TRBV5-1

CDR3: CASSLDRAYEQYF
V: TRBV7-8

CDR3: CASRGRTNYGYTF
V: TRBV19

CDR3: CASSLRGADTEAFF
V: TRBV19

CDR3: CASEGGGAFF
V: TRBV10-1

CDR3: CASSLAWTGGDGGTEAFF
V: TRBV7-9

CDR3: CASSALKDRGGEQFF
V: TRBV7-2

CDR3: CASSLLAGGTDTQYF
V: TRBV6-2/TRBV6-3

CDR3: CASSLAGGLAEETQYF
V: TRBV5-1

CDR3: CASSQDFRFTSGRTDTQYF
V: TRBV3-1/TRBV3-2

CDR3: CASSYDRSLGGYTF
V: TRBV5-1

CDR3: CASSLGGVGSYNEQFF
V: TRBV11-2

CDR3: CASSLAPTDTNYGYTF
V: TRBV7-9

CDR3: CSVEDRGLAKNIQYF
V: TRBV29-1

CDR3: CARSFFRVDEQYF
V: TRBV5-3

CDR3: CSVEDYGRDYTF
V: TRBV29-1

CDR3: CASSQPGGYIQYF
V: TRBV6-2/TRBV6-3

CDR3: CASRHRTPDRFYGYTF
V: TRBV27

CDR3: CASSLAGGGSGANVLTF
V: TRBV27

CDR3: CASSGWTGGEQYF
V: TRBV9

CDR3: CASSSNRAADEQYF
V: TRBV27